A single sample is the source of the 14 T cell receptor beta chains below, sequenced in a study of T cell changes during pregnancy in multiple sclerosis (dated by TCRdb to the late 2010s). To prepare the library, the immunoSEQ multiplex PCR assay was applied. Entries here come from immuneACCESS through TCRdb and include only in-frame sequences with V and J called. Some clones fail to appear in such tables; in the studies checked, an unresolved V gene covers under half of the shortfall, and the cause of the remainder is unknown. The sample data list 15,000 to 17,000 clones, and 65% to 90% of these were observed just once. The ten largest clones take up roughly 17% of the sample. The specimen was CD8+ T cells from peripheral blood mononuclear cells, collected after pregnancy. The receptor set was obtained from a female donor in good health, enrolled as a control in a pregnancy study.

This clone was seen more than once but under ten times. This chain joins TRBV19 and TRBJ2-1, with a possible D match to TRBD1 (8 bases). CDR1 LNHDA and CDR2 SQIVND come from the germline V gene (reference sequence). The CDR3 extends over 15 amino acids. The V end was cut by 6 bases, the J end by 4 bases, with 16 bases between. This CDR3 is CASSTTGEGYNEQFF. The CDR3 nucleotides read TGTGCCAGTAGCACGACAGGGGAGGGTTACAATGAGCAGTTCTTC.

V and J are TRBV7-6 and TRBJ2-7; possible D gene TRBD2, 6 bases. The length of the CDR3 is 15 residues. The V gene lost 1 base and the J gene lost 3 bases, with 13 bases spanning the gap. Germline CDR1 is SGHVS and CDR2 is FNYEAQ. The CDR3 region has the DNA TGTGCCAGCAGCTTAGATCCGGGAGATCGCTACGAGCAGTACTTC. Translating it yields CASSLDPGDRYEQYF.

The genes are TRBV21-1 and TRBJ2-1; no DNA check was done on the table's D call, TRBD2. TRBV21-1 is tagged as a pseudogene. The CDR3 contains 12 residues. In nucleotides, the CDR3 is TGTGCCAGCAGCAATAGCGACAATGAGCAGTTCTTC. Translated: CASSNSDNEQFF.

CDR3 in DNA: TGTGCCAGCAGTGATCAGGTCTACAATGAGCAGTTCTTC. This encodes CASSDQVYNEQFF. The V gene is TRBV6-1, the J gene TRBJ2-1; D gene uncertain. CDR1 is MNHNS, CDR2 SASEGT, per germline. The CDR3 covers 13 residues. Trimming shortened V by 3 bases and J by 3 bases, and 6 bases separated the two germline ends.

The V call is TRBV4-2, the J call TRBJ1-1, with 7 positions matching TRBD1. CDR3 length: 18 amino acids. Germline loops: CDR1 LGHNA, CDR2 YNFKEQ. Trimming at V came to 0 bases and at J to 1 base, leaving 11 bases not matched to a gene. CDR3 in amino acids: CASSQDWSGGGRNTEAFF. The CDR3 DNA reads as TGTGCCAGCAGCCAAGATTGGTCAGGGGGAGGAAGGAACACTGAAGCTTTCTTT.

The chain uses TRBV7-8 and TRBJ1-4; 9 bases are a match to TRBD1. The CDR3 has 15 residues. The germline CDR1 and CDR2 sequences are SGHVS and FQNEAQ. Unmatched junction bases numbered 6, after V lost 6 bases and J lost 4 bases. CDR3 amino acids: CASRLGTGFNEKLFF. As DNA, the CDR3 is TGTGCCAGCAGACTAGGGACAGGGTTTAATGAAAAACTGTTTTTT.

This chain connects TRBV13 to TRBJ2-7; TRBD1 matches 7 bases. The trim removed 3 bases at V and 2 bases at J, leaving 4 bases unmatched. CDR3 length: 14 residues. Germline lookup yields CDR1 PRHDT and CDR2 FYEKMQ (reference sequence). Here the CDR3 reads CASSLAGTAYEQYF. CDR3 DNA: TGTGCCAGCAGCTTGGCCGGGACAGCCTACGAGCAGTACTTC. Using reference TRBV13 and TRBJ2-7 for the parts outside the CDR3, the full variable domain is AAGVIQSPRHLIKEKRETATLKCYPIPRHDTVYWYQQGPGQDPQFLISFYEKMQSDKGSIPDRFSAQQFSDYHSELNMSSLELGDSALYFCASSLAGTAYEQYFGPGTRLTVT.

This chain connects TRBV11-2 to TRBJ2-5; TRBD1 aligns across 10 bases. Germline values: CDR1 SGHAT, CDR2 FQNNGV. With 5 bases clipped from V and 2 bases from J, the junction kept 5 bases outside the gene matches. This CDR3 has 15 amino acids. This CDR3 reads CASSPRTGGQETQYF. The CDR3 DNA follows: TGTGCCAGCAGCCCCCGGACAGGGGGGCAAGAGACCCAGTACTTC. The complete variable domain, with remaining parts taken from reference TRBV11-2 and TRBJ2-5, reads EAGVAQSPRYKIIEKRQSVAFWCNPISGHATLYWYQQILGQGPKLLIQFQNNGVVDDSQLPKDRFSAERLKGVDSTLKIQPAKLEDSAVYLCASSPRTGGQETQYFGPGTRLLVL.

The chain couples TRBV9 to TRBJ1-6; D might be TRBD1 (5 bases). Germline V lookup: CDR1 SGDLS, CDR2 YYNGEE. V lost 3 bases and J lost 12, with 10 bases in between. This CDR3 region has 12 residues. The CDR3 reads CASSEDTGPLHF. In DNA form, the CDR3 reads TGTGCCAGCAGCGAGGACACCGGACCCCTCCACTTT.

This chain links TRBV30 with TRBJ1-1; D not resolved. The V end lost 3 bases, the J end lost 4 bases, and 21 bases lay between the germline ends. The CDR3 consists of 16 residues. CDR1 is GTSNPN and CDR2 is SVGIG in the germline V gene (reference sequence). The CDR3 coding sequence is TGTGCCTGGAGCCCCGGGTCCCTTGGAGGGAGCACTGAAGCTTTCTTT. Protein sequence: CAWSPGSLGGSTEAFF.

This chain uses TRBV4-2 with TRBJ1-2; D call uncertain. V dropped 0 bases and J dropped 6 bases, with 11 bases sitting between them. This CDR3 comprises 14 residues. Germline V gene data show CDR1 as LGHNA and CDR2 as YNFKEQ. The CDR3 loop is CASSQDTEVDGYTF. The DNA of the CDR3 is TGTGCCAGCAGCCAAGATACCGAGGTGGATGGCTACACCTTC.

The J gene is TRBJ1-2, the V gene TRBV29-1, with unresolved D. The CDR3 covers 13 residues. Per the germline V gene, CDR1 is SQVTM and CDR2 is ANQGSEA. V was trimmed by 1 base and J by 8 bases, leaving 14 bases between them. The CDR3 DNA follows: TGCAGCGTTGAAGTGTTAGGAGCCCCGGGCTACACCTTC. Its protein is CSVEVLGAPGYTF. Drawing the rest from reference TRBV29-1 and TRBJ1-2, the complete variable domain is SAVISQKPSRDICQRGTSLTIQCQVDSQVTMMFWYRQQPGQSLTLIATANQGSEATYESGFVIDKFPISRPNLTFSTLTVSNMSPEDSSIYLCSVEVLGAPGYTFGSGTRLTVV.

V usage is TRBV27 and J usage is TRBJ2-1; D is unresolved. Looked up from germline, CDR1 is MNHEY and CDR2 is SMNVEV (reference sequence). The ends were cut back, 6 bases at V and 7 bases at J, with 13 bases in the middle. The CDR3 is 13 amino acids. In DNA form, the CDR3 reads TGTGCCAGCAGGGCGCGGCGGAAAAATGAGCAGTTCTTC. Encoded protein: CASRARRKNEQFF.

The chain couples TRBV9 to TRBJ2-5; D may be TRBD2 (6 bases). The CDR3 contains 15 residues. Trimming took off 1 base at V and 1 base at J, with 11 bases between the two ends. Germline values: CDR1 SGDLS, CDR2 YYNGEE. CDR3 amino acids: CASSVLGGLQETQYF. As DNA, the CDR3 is TGTGCCAGCAGCGTACTCGGGGGACTCCAAGAGACCCAGTACTTC. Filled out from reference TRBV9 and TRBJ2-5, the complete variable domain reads DSGVTQTPKHLITATGQRVTLRCSPRSGDLSVYWYQQSLDQGLQFLIQYYNGEERAKGNILERFSAQQFPDLHSELNLSSLELGDSALYFCASSVLGGLQETQYFGPGTRLLVL.